One sample yielded the 31 T cell receptor beta chains listed below, sequenced in a study of T cells after yellow fever vaccination (dated by TCRdb to between 2019 and 2020). The protocol used for the library was 5' RACE. TCRdb names Illumina HiSeq 2500 as the instrument used. TCRdb took the public reads, trimmed them with fastp at Q25, ran MiXCR for clone calling and kept in-frame beta chains. Rows merge per CDR3 protein into single entries with the most common DNA and genes. The sample data list approximately 550,000 distinct CDR3 sequences, and approximately 21% of these were observed just once. The ten largest make up roughly an eighth of the sample. Taken with the paper, the label for treatment or condition translates to: live attenuated yellow fever vaccine strain. Sample: PBMCs, taken 15 days after the yellow fever booster vaccination. The receptors were gathered from a man between 25 and 39 years old who received the YFV17D yellow fever vaccine.

This clonotype was seen a few times. The chain joins TRBV29-1 to TRBJ2-7; 10 positions match TRBD1. Trimming removed 6 bases from V and 5 bases from J; junction bases left unmatched: 7. CDR3 size: 13 residues. Germline lookup yields CDR1 SQVTM and CDR2 ANQGSEA. The CDR3 bases are TGCAGCGTACCGGGACAGGGGATCGACGAGCAGTACTTC. It is translated as CSVPGQGIDEQYF.

This clonotype was observed once. This chain uses TRBV12-5 with TRBJ2-1; D uncertain. The CDR3 has 12 amino acids. In germline, CDR1 is LGHNT, CDR2 FRNRAP. V was cut by 5 bases and J by 6 bases, with 8 bases left in between. The CDR3 sequence is CASGHNGNEQFF. The CDR3 nucleotides are TGTGCTAGTGGTCACAACGGCAATGAGCAGTTCTTC. Full variable domain (rest looked up from reference TRBV12-5 and TRBJ2-1): DARVTQTPRHKVTEMGQEVTMRCQPILGHNTVFWYRQTMMQGLELLAYFRNRAPLDDSGMPKDRFSAEMPDATLATLKIQPSEPRDSAVYFCASGHNGNEQFFGPGTRLTVL.

This clonotype has a handful of counts. V and J are TRBV7-2 and TRBJ2-3, with 8 nucleotides matching TRBD2. This CDR3 comprises 13 residues. V lost 6 bases, J lost 8 bases, and 7 bases stayed unmatched. Per the germline V gene, CDR1 is SGHTA and CDR2 is FQGNSA. The CDR3 protein is CASSPAREGTQYF. CDR3 coding DNA: TGTGCCAGCAGTCCGGCCCGGGAGGGTACGCAGTATTTT.

Here the CDR3 DNA reads TGTGCCAGCAGCCGAAGGGACAGTGCAACTAATGAAAAACTGTTTTTT. It specifies CASSRRDSATNEKLFF. The chain recombines TRBV7-9 with TRBJ1-4, with 7 bases that match TRBD1. The CDR3 contains 16 residues. Germline CDR1 SEHNR, CDR2 FQNEAQ (reference sequence). V was pared by 5 bases and J by 0 bases, with 6 bases of the junction left unmatched.

CDR3 amino acids: CASSLNGGGRSTGELFF. CDR3 sequence (DNA): TGTGCCAGCAGTCTTAACGGGGGGGGGCGTAGCACCGGGGAGCTGTTTTTT. V is TRBV12-3 or TRBV12-4 and J is TRBJ2-2; 8 nucleotides align to TRBD2. With 5 bases clipped from V and 4 bases from J, the junction kept 12 bases outside the gene matches. This CDR3 comprises 17 residues.

J is TRBJ2-7 and V is TRBV19; 8 positions agree with TRBD1. The ends lost 2 bases at V and 3 bases at J; junction bases unmatched: 6. The CDR3 loop spans 15 amino acids. Germline assignment: CDR1 LNHDA and CDR2 SQIVND (reference sequence). The CDR3 DNA is TGTGCCAGTAGTATATTCGGACAGGGCCTCTACGAGCAGTACTTC. Translated: CASSIFGQGLYEQYF. Drawing the rest from reference TRBV19 and TRBJ2-7, the complete variable domain is DGGITQSPKYLFRKEGQNVTLSCEQNLNHDAMYWYRQDPGQGLRLIYYSQIVNDFQKGDIAEGYSVSREKKESFPLTVTSAQKNPTAFYLCASSIFGQGLYEQYFGPGTRLTVT.

This sequence joins TRBV3-1 and TRBJ1-2, with TRBD1 matching over 12 bases. Germline V gene sequence: CDR1 LGHDT, CDR2 YNNKEL (reference sequence). The CDR3 has 15 residues. After removal of 1 base from V and 7 bases from J, the junction contained 4 bases not matched to a gene. The CDR3 sequence is CASSQGDRGLGGYTF. As DNA, the CDR3 is TGTGCCAGCAGCCAAGGGGACAGGGGGCTCGGTGGCTACACCTTC.

This clonotype was detected only a few times. J is TRBJ1-1 and V is TRBV18, with 10 bases identical to TRBD1. Germline CDR1 and CDR2: KGHSH and LQKENI. The CDR3 length is 16 residues. V shed 3 bases and J 5 bases; nucleotides not matched to a gene: 9. The CDR3 here is CASSPAGTGVGTEAFF. CDR3 coding DNA: TGTGCCAGCTCACCGGCGGGGACAGGGGTTGGGACTGAAGCTTTCTTT.

The table lists this clonotype with a few counts. The V call is TRBV19, the J call TRBJ2-5; 7 nucleotides line up with TRBD1. Germline V gene data show CDR1 as LNHDA and CDR2 as SQIVND (reference sequence). The CDR3 is 15 amino acids. V lost 5 bases and J lost 1; bases outside the gene matches: 7. The CDR3 sequence is CASSSYRGTQETQYF. CDR3 DNA: TGTGCCAGTAGTTCTTACAGGGGAACCCAAGAGACCCAGTACTTC.

This clonotype was counted only a few times. The CDR3 here is CASSAEQGADTQYF. DNA for the CDR3: TGTGCCAGCAGCGCCGAACAGGGGGCAGATACGCAGTATTTT. The rearrangement joins TRBV5-5 to TRBJ2-3; 8 bases match TRBD1. This CDR3 is 14 amino acids long. The ends lost 4 bases at V and 4 bases at J; junction bases unmatched: 5. CDR1 and CDR2 from the germline V gene are SGHKS and YYEKEE (reference sequence).

This clonotype has a handful of counts. This chain uses TRBV4-1 with TRBJ2-1; 11 positions agree with TRBD1. The germline CDR1 and CDR2 sequences are MGHRA and YSYEKL. The CDR3 covers 17 residues. J gave up 6 bases and V 0 bases, and 7 bases lay outside the gene matches. The CDR3 coding sequence is TGCGCCAGCAGCCAAGATCACCGGACAGGGGGCGGCAATGAGCAGTTCTTC. Translating it yields CASSQDHRTGGGNEQFF.

The chain combines TRBV7-2 with TRBJ2-3; D may correspond to TRBD1 or TRBD2 (6 bases each). The CDR3 covers 16 residues. CDR1 is SGHTA, CDR2 FQGNSA, per germline. Trimming shortened V by 7 bases and J by 2 bases, and 19 bases separated the two germline ends. The DNA for the CDR3 is TGTGCCAGCAATTTACTGGGGACGGGGGCCACAGATACGCAGTATTTT. Its translation is CASNLLGTGATDTQYF.

There are a few counts of this clonotype. The chain joins TRBV20-1 to TRBJ2-2; D is undetermined. Trimming took 3 bases from V and 4 from J, leaving 12 bases between them. CDR1 is DFQATT and CDR2 is SNEGSKA in the germline V gene (reference sequence). CDR3 size: 14 residues. CDR3 in DNA: TGCAGTGCTAGTTCCGGGTTCGGCACCGGGGAGCTGTTTTTT. This sequence encodes CSASSGFGTGELFF.

The V gene is TRBV18, the J gene TRBJ2-3, with 12 bases identical to TRBD2. V shed 6 bases and J 0 bases; nucleotides not matched to a gene: 7. The CDR3 has 17 residues. The germline V gene encodes CDR1 KGHSH and CDR2 LQKENI. The CDR3: CASSYGLAGMSTDTQYF. In DNA, the CDR3 is TGTGCCAGCTCCTACGGACTAGCGGGGATGAGCACAGATACGCAGTATTTT.

This clonotype came up a few times. CDR3 protein: CASSLATSGAYNEQFF. CDR3 DNA sequence: TGTGCCAGCAGCTTGGCGACTAGCGGGGCCTACAATGAGCAGTTCTTC. The chain couples TRBV11-2 to TRBJ2-1, with 11 bases identical to TRBD2. V was clipped by 3 bases and J by 2 bases; unmatched bases: 3. The CDR3 spans 16 residues. CDR1 is SGHAT and CDR2 is FQNNGV in the germline V gene.

The CDR3 is CASSARDRVTYEQYF. DNA of the CDR3: TGCGCCAGCAGCGCCCGGGACAGGGTTACCTACGAGCAGTACTTC. V usage is TRBV5-1 and J usage is TRBJ2-7; TRBD1 matches at 9 bases. Losses at the gene ends were 4 bases for V and 2 bases for J; bases not matched to a gene: 7. This CDR3 is built from 15 residues. In germline, CDR1 is SGHRS, CDR2 YFSETQ.

The chain has TRBV15 and TRBJ2-7, with D perhaps matching TRBD1 or TRBD2 (5 bases each). CDR3 size: 12 residues. Germline V gene sequence: CDR1 LNHNV, CDR2 YYDKDF (reference sequence). Deletions cut 4 bases from V and 9 bases from J, with 13 bases between. The CDR3 coding sequence is TGTGCCACCAGCATAGGGCTTGGGGGGCAGTACTTC. This encodes CATSIGLGGQYF. Filled out from reference TRBV15 and TRBJ2-7, the complete variable domain reads DAMVIQNPRYQVTQFGKPVTLSCSQTLNHNVMYWYQQKSSQAPKLLFHYYDKDFNNEADTPDNFQSRRPNTSFCFLDIRSPGLGDTAMYLCATSIGLGGQYFGPGTRLTVT.

This clonotype was detected only a few times. The chain recombines TRBV2 with TRBJ2-3; maybe TRBD2 (5 bases). The CDR3 has 14 residues. Germline CDR1 reads SNHLY; CDR2 reads FYNNEI. Trimming left V 3 bases short and J 1 base short, with 8 bases between. The chain's CDR3 is CASSEISGTDTQYF. The CDR3 nucleotides are TGTGCCAGCAGTGAGATTAGCGGCACAGATACGCAGTATTTT.

This clonotype turned up a few times. The chain employs TRBV5-1 and TRBJ2-1; tentatively, D is TRBD2 (7 bases). Germline CDR1 is SGHRS and CDR2 is YFSETQ. CDR3 size: 16 residues. V shed 3 bases and J shed 3 bases, with 16 bases lying between them. CDR3 sequence reads: CASSSGGGTVYNEQFF. The CDR3, as DNA: TGCGCCAGCAGCTCGGGGGGCGGGACCGTCTACAATGAGCAGTTCTTC.

This clonotype has just a few counts. The V and J genes are TRBV12-3 or TRBV12-4 and TRBJ2-1; D call uncertain. V lost 5 bases and J 8 bases, leaving 16 bases between the germline ends. The CDR3 length is 14 residues. The CDR3 sequence: CASSPRPGFYEQFF. For the CDR3, the DNA is TGTGCCAGCAGTCCCAGACCCGGGTTCTATGAGCAGTTCTTC.

J is TRBJ2-7 and V is TRBV28, with D perhaps TRBD1 or TRBD2 (5 bases each). The V and J ends lost 3 bases and 0 bases respectively, with 12 bases between them. The CDR3 spans 15 residues. CDR1 MDHEN and CDR2 SYDVKM come from the germline V gene. CDR3 amino acids: CASSFPGTDSYEQYF. CDR3 nucleotide sequence: TGTGCCAGCAGTTTTCCTGGGACGGACTCCTACGAGCAGTACTTC.

This clonotype showed up just a few times. V gene TRBV30 combines with J gene TRBJ2-1, with 7 bases that match TRBD2. Germline assignment: CDR1 GTSNPN and CDR2 SVGIG (reference sequence). V gave up 7 bases and J gave up 7 bases; unmatched junction bases: 13. CDR3 length equals 14 residues. The CDR3, as DNA: TGTGCCTCGACTGTACGGGAGGCTACAAATGAGCAGTTCTTC. It encodes CASTVREATNEQFF. Full variable domain (missing parts from reference TRBV30 and TRBJ2-1): SQTIHQWPATLVQPVGSPLSLECTVEGTSNPNLYWYRQAAGRGLQLLFYSVGIGQISSEVPQNLSASRPQDRQFILSSKKLLLSDSGFYLCASTVREATNEQFFGPGTRLTVL.

This clonotype occurred a few times. The chain is built from TRBV3-1 and TRBJ1-3, with D perhaps matching TRBD1 (6 bases). The length of the CDR3 is 15 residues. V lost 4 bases to trimming and J lost 0 bases, with 10 bases between them. Germline V CDR1 and CDR2: LGHDT, YNNKEL (reference sequence). CDR3 amino acids: CASSPRTVSGNTIYF. Here the CDR3 DNA reads TGTGCCAGCAGCCCCCGGACAGTCTCTGGAAACACCATATATTTT.

This clonotype was observed a few times. This chain links TRBV7-2 with TRBJ2-7; the D is unclear. The length of the CDR3 is 14 residues. Germline CDR1 reads SGHTA; CDR2 reads FQGNSA. Between the trimmed V and J ends, which lost 5 bases and 2 bases, there was a span of 13 bases. The CDR3 loop reads CASSRTAITYEQYF. For the CDR3, the DNA is TGTGCCAGCAGCCGCACAGCGATCACCTACGAGCAGTACTTC.

The V call is TRBV29-1, the J call TRBJ2-2, with D possibly being TRBD2 (5 bases). V gave up 4 bases and J gave up 6 bases, with 12 bases separating them. The CDR3 length is 13 residues. CDR1 SQVTM and CDR2 ANQGSEA come from the germline V gene. The CDR3 sequence is CSVGSGSPGELFF. The CDR3 nucleotides are TGCAGCGTTGGAAGTGGGAGTCCCGGGGAGCTGTTTTTT.

The chain combines TRBV27 with TRBJ2-3, with 9 bases fitting TRBD2. The germline CDR1 and CDR2 sequences are MNHEY and SMNVEV (reference sequence). V was clipped by 3 bases and J by 5 bases; unmatched bases: 6. This CDR3 comprises 15 residues. The CDR3 region has the DNA TGTGCCAGCAGTTTTTTAGCGGGAGCTGGAGATACGCAGTATTTT. Translated: CASSFLAGAGDTQYF.

This clonotype was found a few times. The gene calls are TRBV4-2 and TRBJ2-7, with TRBD2 as a possible D gene (5 bases). The CDR3 has 15 amino acids. Trimming removed 1 base at V and 6 bases at J, with 16 bases between. Germline V gene sequence: CDR1 LGHNA, CDR2 YNFKEQ. The CDR3 is CASSQVIRTGGEQYF. CDR3 nucleotides: TGTGCCAGCAGCCAAGTAATTAGAACCGGAGGCGAGCAGTACTTC.

The rearrangement joins TRBV4-2 to TRBJ1-6; 7 bases agree with TRBD1. This CDR3 spans 16 amino acids. The germline V gene has CDR1 LGHNA and CDR2 YNFKEQ. The V and J ends lost 0 bases and 11 bases, in that order; junction bases with no gene match: 10. As DNA, the CDR3 is TGTGCCAGCAGCCAAGATTTGTCAGGGGGGGGCACACCCCTCCACTTT. It is translated as CASSQDLSGGGTPLHF.

This clonotype was seen only a few times. CDR3: CASIPGPGLAGGSYNEQFF. The CDR3 DNA follows: TGTGCCAGCATCCCCGGACCGGGACTAGCGGGAGGGTCCTACAATGAGCAGTTCTTC. J is TRBJ2-1 and V is TRBV12-3 or TRBV12-4; 16 bases fit TRBD2. The CDR3 is made up of 19 amino acids. Trimming removed 7 bases from V and 1 base from J; junction bases left unmatched: 10.

The chain couples TRBV20-1 to TRBJ2-1, with 8 bases matching TRBD2. The CDR3 contains 13 residues. Germline V gene data show CDR1 as DFQATT and CDR2 as SNEGSKA (reference sequence). The junction had 8 bases not matched to a gene; V was cut back by 7 bases and J by 6 bases. In DNA, the CDR3 is TGCAGTGTGGTCGGGAGGGCCCCCAATGAGCAGTTCTTC. Its translation: CSVVGRAPNEQFF.

This chain links TRBV5-1 with TRBJ2-7, with TRBD1 matching over 8 bases. Trimming took 4 bases from V and 2 from J; bases not matched to a gene: 8. This CDR3 spans 15 amino acids. Germline values: CDR1 SGHRS, CDR2 YFSETQ. In DNA form, the CDR3 reads TGCGCCAGCAGCGGGGGGACAGGTTTTACCTACGAGCAGTACTTC. It is translated as CASSGGTGFTYEQYF. The whole variable domain, filled in from reference TRBV5-1 and TRBJ2-7, reads KAGVTQTPRYLIKTRGQQVTLSCSPISGHRSVSWYQQTPGQGLQFLFEYFSETQRNKGNFPGRFSGRQFSNSRSEMNVSTLELGDSALYLCASSGGTGFTYEQYFGPGTRLTVT.